A selection of T cell receptor beta chains follows, all from one sample in a study of cytomegalovirus exposure and HLA in healthy donors. The table came from immunoSEQ multiplex PCR; TCRdb's copy has only in-frame clones and leaves some out. The sample consists of 130,000 or so clones, 75% of them appearing once. The sequencing sample was made of PBMCs. These receptors were collected from a woman aged 40 to 50 in good health and CMV-seropositive. The CDR3 runs from the conserved cysteine through the conserved F or W. D genes are given only for firm matches. Clone size appears in some rows only: once, few, many, or a class for an expanded clone.

j_call d_call v_call clone_size cdr3_nt cdr3_aa
TRBJ2-7 NA TRBV5-1 NA TGCGCCAGCAGCTTGTCCCAGGTCTACGAGCAGTACTTC CASSLSQVYEQYF
TRBJ1-1 NA TRBV20-1 NA TGCAGTGCTAGAGATGAGGGTCCTGCTTTCTTT CSARDEGPAFF
TRBJ1-6 NA TRBV29-1 NA TGCAGCGTTGCAACAGCAGACCCTAATTCACCCCTCCACTTT CSVATADPNSPLHF
TRBJ2-5 NA TRBV4-3 NA TGCGCCAGCAGCCTGGGACAAGGGAGCGTCACCCAGTACTTC CASSLGQGSVTQYF
TRBJ2-7 NA TRBV7-2 NA TGTGCCAGCAGCTTTTACAGCTCCTACGAGCAGTACTTC CASSFYSSYEQYF
TRBJ1-3 NA TRBV19 NA TGTGCCAGTACCTACGACAGCTCTGGAAACACCATATATTTT CASTYDSSGNTIYF
TRBJ2-1 TRBD1 TRBV9 NA TGTGCCAGCAGCGTTACGGGACAGGTCTATGAGCAGTTCTTC CASSVTGQVYEQFF
TRBJ2-5 NA TRBV27 NA TGTGCCAGCAGTTTATCCATCCAGCGCCAAGAGACCCAGTACTTC CASSLSIQRQETQYF
TRBJ1-1 NA TRBV27 NA TGTGCCAGCAGTTTAACTGCTGAGGGATGGGGAGCTTTCTTT CASSLTAEGWGAFF
TRBJ2-1 TRBD2 TRBV29-1 NA TGCAGCGTTGAATGGTTAGCGGGGTACAATGAGCAGTTCTTC CSVEWLAGYNEQFF
TRBJ1-2 TRBD1 TRBV4-3 NA TGCGCCAGCAGCCAAGAAGGGACAGGGCTCTTTGGCTACACCTTC CASSQEGTGLFGYTF
TRBJ2-7 NA TRBV5-6 many TGTGCCAGCAGCTTGGAACCCGGAGAGAACGAGCAGTACTTC CASSLEPGENEQYF
TRBJ1-2 TRBD1 TRBV10-3 NA TGTGCCATCAGTGGAACGGGTCAGGGGGCGAGAGGCTACACCTTC CAISGTGQGARGYTF
TRBJ2-7 NA TRBV30 NA TGTGCCTGGAGTGTATCCGCCGGGGAGCAGTACTTC CAWSVSAGEQYF
TRBJ2-2 TRBD2 TRBV7-2 NA TGTGCCAGCACCCCGCAGGGCGGGAGTGGGGGGGAGCTGTTTTTT CASTPQGGSGGELFF
TRBJ2-1 TRBD2 TRBV5-1 NA TGCGCCAGCAGCTTGCCCCGGGAGGGCTACTCCTACAATGAGCAGTTCTTC CASSLPREGYSYNEQFF
TRBJ1-1 TRBD1 TRBV7-3 NA TGTGCCAGCAGCTCCGGACAGGGGGCGTCTAGTGCTTTCTTT CASSSGQGASSAFF
TRBJ1-1 TRBD1 TRBV7-2 NA TGTGCCAGCAGCCTCCCCGGGACAGCTGAAGCTTTCTTT CASSLPGTAEAFF
TRBJ1-6 NA TRBV5-4 NA TGTGCCAGCAGCGCTCAGGGGTGGAATAATTCACCCCTCCACTTT CASSAQGWNNSPLHF
TRBJ1-2 NA TRBV7-2 NA TGTGCCAGCAGGATAAAAGGGGTGACAAACTATGGCTACACCTTC CASRIKGVTNYGYTF
TRBJ2-5 TRBD2 TRBV7-9 few TGTGCCAGCAGCTTAGAAGCGGGGGGTTTTGAGACCCAGTACTTC CASSLEAGGFETQYF
TRBJ2-7 TRBD2 TRBV10-3 NA TGTGCCATCAGTGAACCCCGGGAGGGTACCTACGAGCAGTACTTC CAISEPREGTYEQYF
TRBJ1-2 NA TRBV27 NA TGTGCCAGCGGTGCCCCGGGGGGAGGCTACACCTTC CASGAPGGGYTF
TRBJ2-7 TRBD2 TRBV4-3 NA TGCGCCAGCAGCCCGGGGACTGGCGGGGGGTTCTACGAGCAGTACTTC CASSPGTGGGFYEQYF
TRBJ2-7 TRBD1 TRBV7-8 NA TGTGCCAGCAGACGAGGGACAGGGGGTTCATACGAGCAGTACTTC CASRRGTGGSYEQYF
TRBJ2-7 NA TRBV18 few TGTGCCAGCTCACACTCGACAGGGCGGGACTACGAGCAGTACTTC CASSHSTGRDYEQYF
TRBJ2-1 NA TRBV6-5 NA TGTGCCAGCTTTTCACCAGGGCCAAATGAGCAGTTCTTC CASFSPGPNEQFF
TRBJ2-1 TRBD2 TRBV6-1 NA TGTGCCAGCAGGGGACTAGCGGGGGACAATGAGCAGCTCTTC CASRGLAGDNEQLF
TRBJ2-7 NA TRBV30 NA TGTGCCTGGGAGTATGGGGGGACCTACGAGCAGTACTTC CAWEYGGTYEQYF
TRBJ2-7 NA TRBV2 NA TGTGCCAGCAGATATTTTGTCGGGAACGGGAACCTCTACGAGCAGTACTTC CASRYFVGNGNLYEQYF
TRBJ2-1 TRBD2 TRBV29-1 NA TGCAGCGTTGGCGGGGGGGGGTCCTACAATGAGCAGTTCTTC CSVGGGGSYNEQFF
TRBJ2-4 NA TRBV28 few TGTGCCAGCAGTTTAATCAGGGATAACATTCAGTACTTC CASSLIRDNIQYF
TRBJ2-7 TRBD2 TRBV30 NA TGTGCCTGGAGTGATAGCGGGAGCGGGTACGAGCAGTACTTC CAWSDSGSGYEQYF
TRBJ1-1 NA TRBV10-3 NA TGTGCCATCAGTGAGTCGGGGGAGGGGCACATGAACACTGAAGCTTTCTTT CAISESGEGHMNTEAFF
TRBJ1-1 TRBD1 TRBV5-1 NA TGCGCCAGCAGCATGACAGGGAGCCTTGAAGCTTTCTTT CASSMTGSLEAFF
TRBJ2-1 NA TRBV10-2 few TGCGCCAGCAGTCCGGGGGAGTCACGGAATGAGCAGTTCTTC CASSPGESRNEQFF
TRBJ2-3 TRBD1 TRBV19 NA TGTGCCAGTAGTATTGGTGACAGGGTGGTGGATACGCAGTATTTT CASSIGDRVVDTQYF
TRBJ1-5 NA TRBV28 NA TGTGCCAGCAGTTTGCGTCCCCAGCCCCAGCATTTT CASSLRPQPQHF
TRBJ2-2 NA TRBV2 NA TGTGCCAGCACCTGGGTTGACGGGACCGGGGAGCTGTTTTTT CASTWVDGTGELFF
TRBJ1-2 TRBD1 TRBV27 NA TGTGCCAGCAGTTCCTCGGACAGGGTACTGTTAGACTATGGCTACACCTTC CASSSSDRVLLDYGYTF